This TCR beta chain is drawn from a study of cytomegalovirus exposure and HLA in healthy donors. Vbeta (60) and Jbeta (13) primers were used in the PCR. The table came from immunoSEQ multiplex PCR; TCRdb's copy has only in-frame clones and leaves some out. The sample holds about 170,000 clones, approximately 79% seen once. Looked up from germline, CDR1 is MNHNY and CDR2 is SVGAGI (reference sequence). Trimming at V came to 6 bases and at J to 6 bases, leaving 4 bases not matched to a gene. The CDR3 is 14 amino acids. What was sequenced was PBMCs. This chain connects TRBV6-6 to TRBJ1-3, with 11 bases lining up with TRBD1. This sequence was found in a male donor in good health and CMV-seronegative. The CDR3 protein is CASSQGQGVNTIYF. The CDR3 DNA is TGTGCCAGCAGCCAGGGACAGGGGGTAAACACCATATATTTT.